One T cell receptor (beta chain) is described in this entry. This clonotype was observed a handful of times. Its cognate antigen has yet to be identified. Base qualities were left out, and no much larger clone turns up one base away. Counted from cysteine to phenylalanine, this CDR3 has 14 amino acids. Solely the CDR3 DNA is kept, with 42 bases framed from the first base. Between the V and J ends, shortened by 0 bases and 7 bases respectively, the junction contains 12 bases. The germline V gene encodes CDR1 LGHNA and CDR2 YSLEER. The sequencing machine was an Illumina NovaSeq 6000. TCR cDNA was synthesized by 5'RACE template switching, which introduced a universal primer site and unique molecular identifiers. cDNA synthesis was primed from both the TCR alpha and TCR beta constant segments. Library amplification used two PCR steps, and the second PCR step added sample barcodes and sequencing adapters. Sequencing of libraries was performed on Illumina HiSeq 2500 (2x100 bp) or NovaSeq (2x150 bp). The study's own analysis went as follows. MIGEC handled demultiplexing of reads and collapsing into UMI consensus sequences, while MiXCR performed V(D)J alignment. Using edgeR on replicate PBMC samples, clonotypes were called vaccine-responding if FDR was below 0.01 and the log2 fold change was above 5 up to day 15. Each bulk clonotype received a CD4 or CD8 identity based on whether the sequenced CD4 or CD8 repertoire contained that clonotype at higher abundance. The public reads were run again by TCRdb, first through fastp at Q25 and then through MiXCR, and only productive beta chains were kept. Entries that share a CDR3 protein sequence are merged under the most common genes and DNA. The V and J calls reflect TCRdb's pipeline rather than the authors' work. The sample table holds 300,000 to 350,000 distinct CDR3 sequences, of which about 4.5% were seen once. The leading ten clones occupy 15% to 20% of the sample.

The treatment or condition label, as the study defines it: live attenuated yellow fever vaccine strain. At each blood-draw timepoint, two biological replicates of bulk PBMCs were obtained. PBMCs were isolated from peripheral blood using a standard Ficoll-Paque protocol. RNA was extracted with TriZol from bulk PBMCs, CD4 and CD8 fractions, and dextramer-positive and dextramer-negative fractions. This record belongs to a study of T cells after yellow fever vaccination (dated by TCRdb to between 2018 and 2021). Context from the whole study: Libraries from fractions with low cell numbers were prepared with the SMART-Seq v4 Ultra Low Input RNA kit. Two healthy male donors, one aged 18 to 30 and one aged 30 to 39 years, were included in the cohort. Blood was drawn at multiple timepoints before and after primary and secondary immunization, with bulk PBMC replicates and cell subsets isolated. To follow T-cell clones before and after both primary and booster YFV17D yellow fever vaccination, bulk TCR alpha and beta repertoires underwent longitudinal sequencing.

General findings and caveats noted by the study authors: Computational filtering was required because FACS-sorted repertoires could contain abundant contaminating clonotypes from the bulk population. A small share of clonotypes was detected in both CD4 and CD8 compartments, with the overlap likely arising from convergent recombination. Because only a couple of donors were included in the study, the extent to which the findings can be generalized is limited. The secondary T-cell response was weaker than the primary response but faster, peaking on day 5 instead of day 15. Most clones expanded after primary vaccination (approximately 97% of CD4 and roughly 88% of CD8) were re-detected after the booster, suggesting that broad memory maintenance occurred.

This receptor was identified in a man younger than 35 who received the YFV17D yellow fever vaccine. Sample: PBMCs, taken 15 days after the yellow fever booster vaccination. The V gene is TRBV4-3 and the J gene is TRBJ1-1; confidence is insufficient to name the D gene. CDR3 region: CASSQDLGDYEAFF. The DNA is TGCGCCAGCAGCCAAGATCTTGGTGACTATGAAGCTTTCTTT.